Following are 3 T cell receptor beta chains from one sample sequenced in a study of beta chain features in type 1 diabetes. Their specific antigens are unknown. Study-level results: When Type 1 diabetes patients were examined, their TCRB CDR3s proved moderately but significantly shorter in all four CD4+ subsets.

Expressed TCRB transcripts got sequenced, as all isolated RNA was reverse transcribed. Sequenced by immunoSEQ multiplex PCR; TCRdb stores in-frame clones only, minus some. The table shows some 640,000 clones, with over 12% occurring only once. Specimen: naive CD4+ T cells from blood. The source is a man between 18 and 35 years old with type 1 diabetes.

This clone was seen more than once but under ten times. CDR3 bases: TGTGCCAGCTCACCCCTCCCCGGACAGGGTTACTACGAGCAGTACTTC. The encoded protein is CASSPLPGQGYYEQYF. The rearrangement uses TRBV18 and TRBJ2-7; 8 nucleotides agree with TRBD1. The CDR3 consists of 16 residues. Trimming cost V 3 bases and J 3 bases; bases outside gene matches: 10. Germline assignment: CDR1 KGHSH and CDR2 LQKENI.

The table lists this clone with a few counts. The chain uses TRBV15 and TRBJ1-3; 7 nucleotides align to TRBD1. This CDR3 has 15 residues. From germline, CDR1 is LNHNV and CDR2 YYDKDF (reference sequence). V was pared by 4 bases and J by 6 bases, with 9 bases of the junction left unmatched. CDR3 amino acids: CATSNVQGLANTIYF. CDR3 sequence (DNA): TGTGCCACCAGCAACGTACAGGGGCTCGCAAACACCATATATTTT.

The V and J genes are TRBV30 and TRBJ1-2, with D uncertain. CDR1 GTSNPN and CDR2 SVGIG come from the germline V gene (reference sequence). This CDR3 contains 13 residues. CDR3 sequence (DNA): TGTGCTCAACAAGTCCCAGCTAACTATGGCTACACCTTC. As protein: CAQQVPANYGYTF.